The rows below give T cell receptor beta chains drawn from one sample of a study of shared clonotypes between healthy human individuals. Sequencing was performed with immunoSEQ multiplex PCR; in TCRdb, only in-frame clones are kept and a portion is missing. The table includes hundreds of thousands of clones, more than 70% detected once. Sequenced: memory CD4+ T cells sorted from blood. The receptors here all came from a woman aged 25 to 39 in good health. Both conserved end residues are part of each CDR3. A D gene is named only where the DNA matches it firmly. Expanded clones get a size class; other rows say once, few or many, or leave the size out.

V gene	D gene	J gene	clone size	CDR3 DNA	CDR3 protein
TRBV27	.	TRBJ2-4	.	TGTGCCAGCGGCCCCGGGCCCACCTGGGTGGTAAACATTCAGTACTTC	CASGPGPTWVVNIQYF
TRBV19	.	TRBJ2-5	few	TGTGCCAGTAGTACGTCCTCGGAGACCCAGTACTTC	CASSTSSETQYF
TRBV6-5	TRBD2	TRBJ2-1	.	TGTGCCAGCAGCCTAGCGGGAGAGGGTAATGAGCAGTTCTTC	CASSLAGEGNEQFF
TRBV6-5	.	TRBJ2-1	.	TGTGCCAGCAGTGCCTACTCAAGCTCCTACAATGAGCAGTTCTTC	CASSAYSSSYNEQFF
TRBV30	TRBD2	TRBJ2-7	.	TGTGCCTGGAGTGTTGGGGGGGACGCTTACGAGCAGTACTTC	CAWSVGGDAYEQYF
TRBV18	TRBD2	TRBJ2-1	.	TGTGCCAGCTCACCGGGCGGGAGCTCCTACAATGAGCAGTTCTTC	CASSPGGSSYNEQFF
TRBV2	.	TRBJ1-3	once	TGTGCCAGCAGAGTATACTCTGGAAACACCATATATTTT	CASRVYSGNTIYF
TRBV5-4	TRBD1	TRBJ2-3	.	TGTGCCAGCAGCAGGGGACAGGGAACATCCACAGATACGCAGTATTTT	CASSRGQGTSTDTQYF
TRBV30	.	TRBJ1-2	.	TGTGCCTGGAGTGTTCAAAATTGGCGGTCGTACTATGGCTACACCTTC	CAWSVQNWRSYYGYTF
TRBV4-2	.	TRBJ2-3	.	TGTGCCAGCAGCCAAGGACTAATTATCACAGATACGCAGTATTTT	CASSQGLIITDTQYF
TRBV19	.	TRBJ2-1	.	TGTGCCAGTGGGGGAAATGAGCAGTTCTTC	CASGGNEQFF
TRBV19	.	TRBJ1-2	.	TGTGCCAGTCTTAAACAGAGTGGCGGCTACACCTTC	CASLKQSGGYTF